This T cell receptor beta chain was sequenced for a study of response to subunit inactivated influenza vaccine. Study-level points and caveats: Authors suggested that a seasonal influenza vaccination recruits few new T cells each time.

TCRdb reprocessed the RT-PCR reads with MiXCR, giving one entry per CDR3 protein. The sample contains fewer than 550,000 distinct CDR3 sequences, roughly 23% of which appear only once. The CDR3 is made up of 14 amino acids. Germline CDR1 reads SGHVS; CDR2 reads FQNEAQ. The germline V and J ends were trimmed by 5 bases and 3 bases, with 11 bases remaining between them. On this clonotype itself: Its antigen is not identified.

The clonotype originates from a man aged 50 to 60 who received an inactivated influenza vaccine. The specimen was CD4+ T cells sorted from PBMCs, collected 5 days after vaccination. The chain carries TRBV7-8 and TRBJ1-3; D call uncertain. The CDR3 nucleotides read TGTGCCAGCAGCCTCGGGATCGGTGGAAACACCATATATTTT. The encoded protein is CASSLGIGGNTIYF.